These T cell receptor beta chains were read from a single sample in a study of blood T cell repertoires in COVID-19. Sequencing was performed with immunoSEQ multiplex PCR; in TCRdb, only in-frame clones are kept and a portion is missing. The data contain some 58,000 clones, around 86% of them seen just once; the ten biggest clones take up roughly 8%. Material for sequencing was peripheral blood. The receptors originated from a man aged 50-60 years with active COVID-19. CDR3s include the opening cysteine and the closing phenylalanine or tryptophan. A D gene is named only where the DNA matches it firmly. A clone size is listed for some rows: how often the clone was seen (once, few, many), or a class if it is expanded.

j_call	clone_size	v_call	d_call	cdr3_aa	cdr3_nt
TRBJ2-2	NA	TRBV4-3	NA	CASSQEFWGENTGELFF	TGCGCCAGCAGCCAAGAATTCTGGGGGGAGAACACCGGGGAGCTGTTTTTT
TRBJ2-5	NA	TRBV7-2	NA	CASSSNGQLASETQYF	TGTGCCAGCAGCTCAAACGGACAGCTGGCTTCAGAGACCCAGTACTTC
TRBJ2-7	NA	TRBV4-2	NA	CASSQDSPFSYEQYF	TGTGCCAGCAGCCAAGACAGTCCCTTCTCCTACGAGCAGTACTTC
TRBJ2-3	NA	TRBV9	NA	CASSVGHRTGTDTQYF	TGTGCCAGCAGCGTAGGTCACCGAACGGGCACAGATACGCAGTATTTT
TRBJ2-3	NA	TRBV7-3	NA	CASSLTGYRESTDTQYF	TGTGCCAGCAGCTTAACAGGCTACCGGGAGAGCACAGATACGCAGTATTTT
TRBJ2-7	NA	TRBV5-1	NA	CASSFDRYEQYF	TGCGCCAGCAGCTTTGACAGATACGAGCAGTACTTC
TRBJ2-5	NA	TRBV28	TRBD2	CASSAIPTSGTQETQYF	TGTGCCAGCAGTGCCATCCCGACTAGCGGGACCCAAGAGACCCAGTACTTC
TRBJ2-7	NA	TRBV28	NA	CASSSPGRVDHEQYF	TGTGCCAGCAGTTCCCCCGGCAGGGTGGACCACGAGCAGTACTTC
TRBJ1-5	NA	TRBV28	NA	CASSYSGNQHF	TGTGCCAGCAGTTATTCCGGGAACCAGCATTTT
TRBJ2-7	NA	TRBV15	NA	CATSRGRVHEQYF	TGTGCCACCAGCCGGGGAAGGGTCCACGAGCAGTACTTC
TRBJ2-1	few	TRBV7-9	TRBD2	CASSPSGASYNEQFF	TGTGCCAGCAGCCCAAGCGGGGCCTCCTACAATGAGCAGTTCTTC
TRBJ1-5	NA	TRBV30	NA	CAWSEDSRQPQHF	TGTGCCTGGAGTGAAGACAGTCGTCAGCCCCAGCATTTT
TRBJ2-7	NA	TRBV19	NA	CATGPGVTYEQYF	TGTGCCACCGGCCCGGGGGTAACCTACGAGCAGTACTTC
TRBJ1-6	NA	TRBV2	NA	CASSVLGDNSPLHF	TGTGCCAGCAGTGTATTAGGGGATAATTCACCCCTCCACTTT
TRBJ2-1	NA	TRBV25-1	NA	CASTQGAGADEQFF	TGTGCCAGCACCCAAGGGGCAGGGGCAGATGAGCAGTTCTTC
TRBJ2-7	NA	TRBV27	TRBD1	CASSRDRGYEQYF	TGTGCCAGCAGTAGGGACAGGGGCTACGAGCAGTACTTC
TRBJ2-5	NA	TRBV29-1	NA	CSATGGLGETQYF	TGCAGCGCTACTGGGGGCTTGGGAGAGACCCAGTACTTC
TRBJ2-7	NA	TRBV14	NA	CASSRAGSYEQYF	TGTGCCAGCAGCCGGGCCGGTTCCTACGAGCAGTACTTC
TRBJ1-1	NA	TRBV9	NA	CASSVEAANTEAFF	TGTGCCAGCAGCGTAGAAGCTGCGAACACTGAAGCTTTCTTT
TRBJ1-4	NA	TRBV10-3	TRBD1	CAISDPGQTREKLFF	TGTGCCATCAGTGATCCGGGACAGACAAGGGAAAAACTGTTTTTT
TRBJ2-5	NA	TRBV30	TRBD1	CAWSRGQGAGQETQYF	TGTGCCTGGAGTAGGGGACAGGGGGCCGGGCAAGAGACCCAGTACTTC
TRBJ2-1	NA	TRBV5-1	TRBD2	CASSLSPSGIGDEQFF	TGCGCCAGCAGCTTGAGTCCTAGCGGTATCGGAGATGAGCAGTTCTTC
TRBJ1-2	NA	TRBV10-3	TRBD1	CAISLDRVGYTF	TGTGCCATCAGTCTCGACAGGGTCGGCTACACCTTC
TRBJ1-5	NA	TRBV5-5	NA	CASSPTGTFNQPQHF	TGTGCCAGCAGCCCGACAGGAACATTCAATCAGCCCCAGCATTTT
TRBJ2-2	NA	TRBV19	NA	CASSSVWAGTGELFF	TGTGCCAGTTCCTCGGTTTGGGCAGGGACCGGGGAGCTGTTTTTT
TRBJ2-2	NA	TRBV5-1	NA	CASSLEFGNTGELFF	TGCGCCAGCAGCTTGGAATTCGGGAACACCGGGGAGCTGTTTTTT
TRBJ1-1	NA	TRBV27	NA	CASSATGLGEAFF	TGTGCCAGCAGTGCTACAGGTCTCGGTGAAGCTTTCTTT
TRBJ2-7	NA	TRBV20-1	NA	CSASGGGEQYF	TGCAGTGCTAGCGGTGGCGGCGAGCAGTACTTC
TRBJ2-1	NA	TRBV5-6	NA	CASSFRGGTYNEQFF	TGTGCCAGCAGCTTTAGAGGGGGAACCTACAATGAGCAGTTCTTC
TRBJ2-1	once	TRBV11-3	TRBD2	CASSFAGTSGDEQFF	TGTGCCAGCAGCTTTGCCGGGACTAGCGGTGATGAGCAGTTCTTC
TRBJ2-1	NA	TRBV27	NA	CASSPSGLQSSYNEQFF	TGTGCCAGCAGTCCATCGGGACTCCAGAGCTCCTACAATGAGCAGTTCTTC
TRBJ1-2	NA	TRBV6-5	TRBD1	CASSYNRGGGYGYTF	TGTGCCAGCAGTTACAACAGGGGTGGGGGGTATGGCTACACCTTC
TRBJ1-3	few	TRBV5-4	TRBD1	CASSKDRADTIYF	TGTGCCAGCAGCAAGGACAGGGCGGACACCATATATTTT
TRBJ1-1	few	TRBV5-1	TRBD1	CASSHPGTGNTEAFF	TGCGCCAGCAGCCACCCCGGGACAGGAAACACTGAAGCTTTCTTT
TRBJ1-6	NA	TRBV28	NA	CASSLGRGGSPLHF	TGTGCCAGCAGTTTAGGAAGGGGCGGATCACCCCTCCACTTT